This TCR beta chain was recorded in a study of Ad26.COV2.S vaccination and SARS-CoV-2 variants. For the study at large: Donor got 5x10^10 or 1x10^11 viral particles of Ad26.COV2.S. Regarding the study as a whole: Measurements of TCR breadth and depth may have given underestimates of the total T cell responses.

Sequencing was performed with immunoSEQ multiplex PCR; in TCRdb, only in-frame clones are kept and a portion is missing. The sample shows around 350,000 clones, roughly 84% of them seen only once. Looked up from germline, CDR1 is MNHEY and CDR2 is SVGAGI. The CDR3 spans 15 residues. V lost 0 bases and J lost 2; bases outside the gene matches: 1. Treatment: about 20 received Ad26.COV2.S at low or high dose, single or two shots; several received placebo; per-sample allocation not given. Samples analyzed were those drawn on day 63 after the first vaccine or placebo injection. The sample came from a Boston adult aged 18-55 years. This clone was recorded once. Its antigen is still unknown.

Sequencing used peripheral blood, obtained in a trial of Ad26.COV2.S vaccine versus placebo. The chain carries TRBV6-5 and TRBJ1-5; 7 nucleotides line up with TRBD1. The receptor comes from a person aged 18-60 years who received the Ad26.COV2.S COVID-19 vaccine or a placebo. Here the CDR3 reads CASSYSTGGNQPQHF. In DNA form, the CDR3 reads TGTGCCAGCAGTTACTCCACAGGGGGCAATCAGCCCCAGCATTTT.